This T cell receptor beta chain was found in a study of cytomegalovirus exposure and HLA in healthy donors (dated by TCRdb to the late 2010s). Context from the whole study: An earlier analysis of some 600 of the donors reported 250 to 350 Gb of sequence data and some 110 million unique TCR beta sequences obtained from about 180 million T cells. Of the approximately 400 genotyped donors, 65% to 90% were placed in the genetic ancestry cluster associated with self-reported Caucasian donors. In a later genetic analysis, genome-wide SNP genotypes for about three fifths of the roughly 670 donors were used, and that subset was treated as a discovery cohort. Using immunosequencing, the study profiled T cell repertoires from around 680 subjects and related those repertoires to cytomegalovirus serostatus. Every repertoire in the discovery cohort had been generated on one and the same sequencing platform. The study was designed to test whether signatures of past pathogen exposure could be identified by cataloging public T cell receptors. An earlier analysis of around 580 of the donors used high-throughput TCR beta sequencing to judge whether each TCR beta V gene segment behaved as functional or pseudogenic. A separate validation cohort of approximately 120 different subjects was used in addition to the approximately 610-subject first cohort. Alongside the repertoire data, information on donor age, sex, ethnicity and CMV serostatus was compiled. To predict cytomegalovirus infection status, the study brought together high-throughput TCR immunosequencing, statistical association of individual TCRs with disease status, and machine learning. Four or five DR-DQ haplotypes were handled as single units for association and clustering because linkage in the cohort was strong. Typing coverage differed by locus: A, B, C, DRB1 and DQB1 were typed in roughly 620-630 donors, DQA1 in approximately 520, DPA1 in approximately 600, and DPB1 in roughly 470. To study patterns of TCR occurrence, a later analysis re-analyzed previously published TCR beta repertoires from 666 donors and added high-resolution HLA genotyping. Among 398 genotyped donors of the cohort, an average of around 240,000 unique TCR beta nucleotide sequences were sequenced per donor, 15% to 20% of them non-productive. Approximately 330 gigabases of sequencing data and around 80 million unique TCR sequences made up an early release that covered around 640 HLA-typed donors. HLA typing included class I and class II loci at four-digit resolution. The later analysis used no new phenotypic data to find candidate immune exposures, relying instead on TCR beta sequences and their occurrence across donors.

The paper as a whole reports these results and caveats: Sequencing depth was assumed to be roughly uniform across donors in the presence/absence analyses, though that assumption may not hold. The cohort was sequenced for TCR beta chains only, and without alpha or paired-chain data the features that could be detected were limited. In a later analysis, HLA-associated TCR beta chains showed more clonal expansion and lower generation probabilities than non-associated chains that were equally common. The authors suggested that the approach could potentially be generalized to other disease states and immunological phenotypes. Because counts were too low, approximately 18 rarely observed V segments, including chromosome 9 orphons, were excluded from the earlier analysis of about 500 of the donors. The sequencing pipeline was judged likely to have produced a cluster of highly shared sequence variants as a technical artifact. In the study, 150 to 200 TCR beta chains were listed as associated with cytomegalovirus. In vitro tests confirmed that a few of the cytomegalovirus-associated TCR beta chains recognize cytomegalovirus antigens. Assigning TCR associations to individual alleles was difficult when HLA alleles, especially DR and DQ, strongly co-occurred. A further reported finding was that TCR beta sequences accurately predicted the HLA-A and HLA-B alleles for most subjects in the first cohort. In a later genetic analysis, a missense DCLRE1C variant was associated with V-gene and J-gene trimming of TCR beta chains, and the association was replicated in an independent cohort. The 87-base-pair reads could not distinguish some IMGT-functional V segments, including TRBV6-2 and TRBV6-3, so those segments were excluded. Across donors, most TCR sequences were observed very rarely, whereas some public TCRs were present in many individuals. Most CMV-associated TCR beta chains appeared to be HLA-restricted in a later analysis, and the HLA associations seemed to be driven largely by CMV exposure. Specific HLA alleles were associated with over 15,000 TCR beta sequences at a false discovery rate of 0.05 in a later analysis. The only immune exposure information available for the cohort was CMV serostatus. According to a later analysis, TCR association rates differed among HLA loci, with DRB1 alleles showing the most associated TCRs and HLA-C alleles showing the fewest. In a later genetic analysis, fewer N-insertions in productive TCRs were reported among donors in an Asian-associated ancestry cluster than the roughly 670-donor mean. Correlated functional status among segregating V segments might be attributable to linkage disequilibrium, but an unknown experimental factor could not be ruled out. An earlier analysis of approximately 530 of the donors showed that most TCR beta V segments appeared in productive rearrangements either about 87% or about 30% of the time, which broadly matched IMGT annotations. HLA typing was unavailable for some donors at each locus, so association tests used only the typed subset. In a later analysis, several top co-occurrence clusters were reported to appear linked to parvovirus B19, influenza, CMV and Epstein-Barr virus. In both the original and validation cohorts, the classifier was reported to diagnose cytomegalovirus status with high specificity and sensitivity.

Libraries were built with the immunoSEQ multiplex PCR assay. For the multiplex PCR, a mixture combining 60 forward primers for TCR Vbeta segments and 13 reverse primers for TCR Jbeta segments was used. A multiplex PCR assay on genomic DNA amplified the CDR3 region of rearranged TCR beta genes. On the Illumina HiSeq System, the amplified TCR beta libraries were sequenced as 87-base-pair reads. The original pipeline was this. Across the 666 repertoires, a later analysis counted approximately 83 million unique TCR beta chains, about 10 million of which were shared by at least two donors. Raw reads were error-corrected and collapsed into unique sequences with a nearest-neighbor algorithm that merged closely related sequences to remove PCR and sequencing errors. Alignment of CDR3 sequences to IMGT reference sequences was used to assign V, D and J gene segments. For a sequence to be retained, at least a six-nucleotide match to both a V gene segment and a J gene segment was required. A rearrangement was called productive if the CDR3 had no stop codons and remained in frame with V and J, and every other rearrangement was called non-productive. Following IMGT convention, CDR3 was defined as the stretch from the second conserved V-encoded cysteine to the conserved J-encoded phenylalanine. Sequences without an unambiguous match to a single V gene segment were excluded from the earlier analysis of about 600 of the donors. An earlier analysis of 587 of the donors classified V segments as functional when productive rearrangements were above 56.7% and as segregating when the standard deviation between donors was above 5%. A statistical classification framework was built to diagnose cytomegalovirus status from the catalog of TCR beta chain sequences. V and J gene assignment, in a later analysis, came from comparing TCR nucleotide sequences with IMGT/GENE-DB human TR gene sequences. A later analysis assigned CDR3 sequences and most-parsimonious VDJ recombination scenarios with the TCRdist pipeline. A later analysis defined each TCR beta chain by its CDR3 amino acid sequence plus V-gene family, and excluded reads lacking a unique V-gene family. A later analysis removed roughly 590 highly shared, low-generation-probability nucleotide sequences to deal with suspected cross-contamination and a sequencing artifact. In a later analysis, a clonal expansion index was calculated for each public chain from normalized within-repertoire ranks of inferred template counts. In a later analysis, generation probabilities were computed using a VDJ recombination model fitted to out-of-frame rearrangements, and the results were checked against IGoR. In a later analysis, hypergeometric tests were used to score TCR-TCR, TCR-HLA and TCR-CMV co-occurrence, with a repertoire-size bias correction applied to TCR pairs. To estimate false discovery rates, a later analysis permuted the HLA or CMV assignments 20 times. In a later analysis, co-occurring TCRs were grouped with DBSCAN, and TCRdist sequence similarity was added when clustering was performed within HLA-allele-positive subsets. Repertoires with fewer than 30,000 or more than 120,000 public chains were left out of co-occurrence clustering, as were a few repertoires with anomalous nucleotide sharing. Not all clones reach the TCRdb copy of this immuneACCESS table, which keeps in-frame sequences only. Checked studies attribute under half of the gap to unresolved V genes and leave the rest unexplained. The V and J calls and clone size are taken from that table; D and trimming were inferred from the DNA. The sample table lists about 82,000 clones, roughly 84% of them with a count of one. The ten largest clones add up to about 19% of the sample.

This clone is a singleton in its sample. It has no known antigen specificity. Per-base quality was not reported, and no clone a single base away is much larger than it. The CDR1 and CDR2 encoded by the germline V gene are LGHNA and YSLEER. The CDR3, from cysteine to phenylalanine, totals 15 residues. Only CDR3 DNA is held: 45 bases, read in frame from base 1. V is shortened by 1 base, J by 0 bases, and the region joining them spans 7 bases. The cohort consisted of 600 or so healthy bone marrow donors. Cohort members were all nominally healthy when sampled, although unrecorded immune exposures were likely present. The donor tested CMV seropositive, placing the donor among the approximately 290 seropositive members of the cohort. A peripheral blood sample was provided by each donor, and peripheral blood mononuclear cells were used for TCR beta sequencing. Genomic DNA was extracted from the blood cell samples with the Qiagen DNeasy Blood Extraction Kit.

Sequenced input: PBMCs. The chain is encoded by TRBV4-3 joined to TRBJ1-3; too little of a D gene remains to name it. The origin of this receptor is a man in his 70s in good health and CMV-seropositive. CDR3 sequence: CASSQVGGSGNTIYF. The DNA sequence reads TGCGCCAGCAGCCAAGTTGGAGGCTCTGGAAACACCATATATTTT.